This T cell receptor (beta chain) was captured by sequencing in a study of blood T cells in healthy people across ages. It was with a sample-barcoded 5' primer and a J-beta primer mix that a second PCR of roughly 7 to 12 cycles was run. TCRdb passed the 5' RACE reads through MiXCR, listing each CDR3 protein once. This sample has around 520,000 distinct CDR3 sequences; about a quarter occur once, and the top ten carry approximately 3.7%. CDR1 and CDR2 (germline): SQVTM, ANQGSEA. The germline V and J ends were trimmed by 7 bases and 5 bases, with 15 bases remaining between them. CDR3 length: 13 residues. To note about this clonotype: Its antigen is undetermined.

Study results and limitations: PBMCs left unsorted prevented a conclusive naive versus antigen-experienced comparison.

The same sample was also studied in work on T cells of mothers and their children.

J is TRBJ2-1 and V is TRBV29-1, with a weak D call TRBD1 (5 bases). The sequence derives from a boy under 10 years old in good health. The sequencing input was blood. The CDR3 loop is CSALGQNNNEQFF. The DNA of the CDR3 is TGCAGCGCCCTGGGGCAGAATAACAATGAGCAGTTCTTC.